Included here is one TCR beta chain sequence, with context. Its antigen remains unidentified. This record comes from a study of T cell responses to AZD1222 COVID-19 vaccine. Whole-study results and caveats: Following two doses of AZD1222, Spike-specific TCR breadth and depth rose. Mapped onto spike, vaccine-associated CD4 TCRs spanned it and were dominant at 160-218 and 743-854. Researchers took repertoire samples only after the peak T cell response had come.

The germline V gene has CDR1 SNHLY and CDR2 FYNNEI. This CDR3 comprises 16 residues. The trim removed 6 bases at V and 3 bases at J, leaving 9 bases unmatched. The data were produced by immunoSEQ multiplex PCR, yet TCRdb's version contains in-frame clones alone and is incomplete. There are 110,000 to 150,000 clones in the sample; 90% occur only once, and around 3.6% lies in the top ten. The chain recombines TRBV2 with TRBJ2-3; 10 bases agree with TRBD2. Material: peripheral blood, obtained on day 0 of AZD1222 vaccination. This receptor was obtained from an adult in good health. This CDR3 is CASRPGGAGGTDTQYF. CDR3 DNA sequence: TGTGCCAGCAGGCCCGGTGGAGCGGGGGGGACAGATACGCAGTATTTT.